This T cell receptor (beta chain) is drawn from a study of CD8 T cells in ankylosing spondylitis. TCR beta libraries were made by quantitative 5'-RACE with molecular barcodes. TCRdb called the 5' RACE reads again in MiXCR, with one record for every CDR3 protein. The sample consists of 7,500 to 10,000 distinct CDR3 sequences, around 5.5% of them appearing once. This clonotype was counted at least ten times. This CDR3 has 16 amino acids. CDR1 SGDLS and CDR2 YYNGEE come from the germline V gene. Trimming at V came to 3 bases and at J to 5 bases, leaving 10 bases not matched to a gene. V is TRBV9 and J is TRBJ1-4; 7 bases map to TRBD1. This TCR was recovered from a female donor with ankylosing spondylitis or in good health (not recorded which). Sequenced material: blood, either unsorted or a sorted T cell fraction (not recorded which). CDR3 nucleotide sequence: TGTGCCAGCAGCGCCGATTCGACAGGGCTCAATGAAAAACTGTTTTTT. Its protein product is CASSADSTGLNEKLFF.